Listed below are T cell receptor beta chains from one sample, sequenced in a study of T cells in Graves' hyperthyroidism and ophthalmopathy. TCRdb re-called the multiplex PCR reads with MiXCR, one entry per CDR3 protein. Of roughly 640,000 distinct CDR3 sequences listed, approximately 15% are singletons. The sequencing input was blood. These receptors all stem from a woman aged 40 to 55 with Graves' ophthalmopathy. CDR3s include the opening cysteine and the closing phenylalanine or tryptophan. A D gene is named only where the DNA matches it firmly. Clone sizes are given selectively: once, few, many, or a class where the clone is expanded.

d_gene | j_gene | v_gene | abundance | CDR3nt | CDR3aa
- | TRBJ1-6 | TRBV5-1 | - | TGCGCCAGCAGCACGGACTCTAATTCACCCCTCCACTTT | CASSTDSNSPLHF
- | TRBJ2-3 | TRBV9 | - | TGTGCCAGCAGCTTTCAGGGTGGTGGCACAGATACGCAGTATTTT | CASSFQGGGTDTQYF
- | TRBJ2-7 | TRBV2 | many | TGTGCCAGCAGGGACCTGAGGAACCTTAGCGACGAGCAGTACTTC | CASRDLRNLSDEQYF
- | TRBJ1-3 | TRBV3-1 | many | TGTGCCAGCAGCCCACTCGGGTCCTCCGGAAACACCATATATTTT | CASSPLGSSGNTIYF
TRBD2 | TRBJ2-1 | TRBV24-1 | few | TGTGCCACCAGTGATCGAACAGCGGGGCCGTCCTACAATGAGCAGTTCTTC | CATSDRTAGPSYNEQFF
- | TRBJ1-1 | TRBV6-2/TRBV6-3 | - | TGTGCCAGCAGTGACTTCCCCATTCAGGAGAACACTGAAGCTTTCTTT | CASSDFPIQENTEAFF
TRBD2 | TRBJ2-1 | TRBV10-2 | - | TGCGCCAGCACCGCCCTAGCGGGAGGGCCCTACAATGAGCAGTTCTTC | CASTALAGGPYNEQFF
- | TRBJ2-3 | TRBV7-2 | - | TGTGCCAGCAGCTCCATCTCAGTAGATACGCAGTATTTT | CASSSISVDTQYF
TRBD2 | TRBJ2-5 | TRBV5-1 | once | TGCGCCAGCAGCATCTCCGGGACTAGCGGCCAAGAGACCCAGTACTTC | CASSISGTSGQETQYF
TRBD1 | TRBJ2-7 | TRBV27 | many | TGTGCCAGCAGACCTGAGAGGGGGCGCTTCTACGAGCAGTACTTC | CASRPERGRFYEQYF
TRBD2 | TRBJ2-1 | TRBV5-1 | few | TGCGCCAGCAGCGCTGCCGGGACTAGCGGTTACAATGAGCAGTTCTTC | CASSAAGTSGYNEQFF
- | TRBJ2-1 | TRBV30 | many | TGTGCCTGGAGTGTACAATTTTGGCTAGATGAGCAGTTCTTC | CAWSVQFWLDEQFF
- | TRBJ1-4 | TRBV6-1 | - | TGTGCCAGCAGCCTGACAGCCTTCTTAGATGAAAAACTGTTTTTT | CASSLTAFLDEKLFF
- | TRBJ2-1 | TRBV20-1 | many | TGCAGTGACTCCCCTGGGGGACGTGCCTCGTTCTTC | CSDSPGGRASFF
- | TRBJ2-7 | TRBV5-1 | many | TGCGCCAGCAGCCCCCGGGTACTAGAAGGTGACCCGCAGTACTTC | CASSPRVLEGDPQYF
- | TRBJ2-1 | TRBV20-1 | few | TGCACCGTCGATATGAGGGGACCTGAGCAGTTCTTC | CTVDMRGPEQFF
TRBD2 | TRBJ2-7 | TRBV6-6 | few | TGTGCCAGCAGTTACTCCGTTAGCGGGAGCCAAACCTACGAGCAGTACTTC | CASSYSVSGSQTYEQYF
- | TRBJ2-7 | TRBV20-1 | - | TGCAGTGCCCCCAGGGTCTACGAGCAGTACTTC | CSAPRVYEQYF
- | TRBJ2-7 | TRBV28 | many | TGTGCCAGCAGCCCAGGGGGGGGGCAAGGATACGAGCAGTACTTC | CASSPGGGQGYEQYF
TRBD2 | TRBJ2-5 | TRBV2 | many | TGTGCCAGCAGCACGACTAGCCACCAAGAGACCCAGTACTTC | CASSTTSHQETQYF
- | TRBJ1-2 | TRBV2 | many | TGTGCCAGCAGTGACCCCGGACACTTCCTAGTCGGCTATGGCTACACCTTC | CASSDPGHFLVGYGYTF
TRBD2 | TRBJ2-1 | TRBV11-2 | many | TGTGCCAGCAGCTTAGACCTCCCTCGTTGGCGGGAGGCTTTTGAGCAGTTCTTC | CASSLDLPRWREAFEQFF
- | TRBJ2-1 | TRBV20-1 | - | TGCAGTGCTAGAGATCCTGGAACAGGCTCCTACAATGAGCAGTTCTTC | CSARDPGTGSYNEQFF
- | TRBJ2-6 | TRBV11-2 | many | TGTGCCAGCAGCTTACAACCAGGCGACGTCCTGACTTTC | CASSLQPGDVLTF
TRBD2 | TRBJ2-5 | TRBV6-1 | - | TGTGCCTGCAGTGAAACGGAATCGAGCGGGAGCGAGACCCAGTACTTC | CACSETESSGSETQYF